This record concerns one T cell receptor (beta chain) sequence. The source of the sample is a study of CD8+ T cells in alopecia areata. CDR3 size: 15 residues. Germline values: CDR1 LGHNA, CDR2 YSLEER. With 1 base removed from V and 2 bases from J, the gap between germline ends came to 11 bases. Reverse transcription of extracted RNA yielded cDNA, which provided the sequencing template. The table came from immunoSEQ multiplex PCR; TCRdb's copy has only in-frame clones and leaves some out. The sample shows 180,000 or so clones, about 62% of them seen only once. Described treatment: oral pan-JAK inhibitor, 5-10 mg twice daily.

The TCR sequence derives from a human donor with alopecia areata. Sequenced material: CD4+ T cells sorted from blood, taken at week 24, from a patient treated with tofacitinib. The chain recombines TRBV4-3 with TRBJ2-5; D may be TRBD1 or TRBD2 (5 bases each). In nucleotides, the CDR3 is TGCGCCAGCAGCCAAGGGGGGAGCTGGCAAGAGACCCAGTACTTC. It yields the protein CASSQGGSWQETQYF.